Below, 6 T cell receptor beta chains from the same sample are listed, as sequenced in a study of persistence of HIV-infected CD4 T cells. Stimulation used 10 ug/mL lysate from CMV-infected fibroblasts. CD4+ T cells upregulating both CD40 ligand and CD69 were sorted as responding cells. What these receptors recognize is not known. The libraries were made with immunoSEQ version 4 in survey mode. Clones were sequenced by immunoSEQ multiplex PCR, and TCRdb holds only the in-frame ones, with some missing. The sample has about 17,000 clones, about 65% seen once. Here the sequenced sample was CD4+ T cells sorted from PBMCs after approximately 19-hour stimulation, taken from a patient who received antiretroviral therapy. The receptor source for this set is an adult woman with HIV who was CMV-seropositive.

CDR3 DNA: TGTGCCAGCAATCTCATGGCGGGGAGCGGCACTGAAGCTTTCTTT. This sequence encodes CASNLMAGSGTEAFF. The chain is built from TRBV6-6 and TRBJ1-1, with D hard to call. This CDR3 comprises 15 residues. V lost 7 bases and J lost 4, with 19 bases in between. The germline CDR1 and CDR2 sequences are MNHNY and SVGAGI (reference sequence).

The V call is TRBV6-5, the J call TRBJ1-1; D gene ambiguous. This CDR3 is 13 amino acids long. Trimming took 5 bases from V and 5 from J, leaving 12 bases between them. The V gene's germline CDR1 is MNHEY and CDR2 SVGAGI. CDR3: CASSRTGGTEAFF. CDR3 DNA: TGTGCCAGCAGTCGAACCGGAGGGACTGAAGCTTTCTTT.

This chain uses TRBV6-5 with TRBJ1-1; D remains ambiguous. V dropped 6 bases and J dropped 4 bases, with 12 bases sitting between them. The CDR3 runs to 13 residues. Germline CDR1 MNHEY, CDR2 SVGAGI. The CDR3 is CASRVGWGTEAFF. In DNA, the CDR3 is TGTGCCAGCAGGGTGGGCTGGGGCACTGAAGCTTTCTTT.

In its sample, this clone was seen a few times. The CDR3 nucleotides read TGTGCCAGCAGTTACGGGGGAGGCAGCAATCAGCCCCAGCATTTT. The encoded protein is CASSYGGGSNQPQHF. This chain connects TRBV6-6 to TRBJ1-5, with TRBD1 as a possible D gene (5 bases). Germline V CDR1 and CDR2: MNHNY, SVGAGI (reference sequence). V lost 2 bases to trimming and J lost 1 base, with 9 bases between them. CDR3 length equals 15 residues.

In DNA, the CDR3 is TGTGCCAGCAGCTTGTTCGCCGGGGATAATTCACCCCTCCACTTT. It yields the protein CASSLFAGDNSPLHF. This sequence joins TRBV5-4 and TRBJ1-6, with no clear D. CDR1 is SGHNT and CDR2 is YYREEE in the germline V gene (reference sequence). Trimming removed 1 base from V and 5 bases from J, with 10 bases in between. The CDR3 has 15 residues.

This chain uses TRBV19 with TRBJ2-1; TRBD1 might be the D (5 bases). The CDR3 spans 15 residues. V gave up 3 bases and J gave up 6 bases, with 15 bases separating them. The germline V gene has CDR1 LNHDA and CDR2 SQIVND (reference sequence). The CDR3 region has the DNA TGTGCCAGTAGTATGAGCAGGGCGAGGTCCAATGAGCAGTTCTTC. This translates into CASSMSRARSNEQFF.